These 23 T cell receptor beta chains share one sample of origin, sequenced in a study of spatial heterogeneity in lung cancer. TCRdb ran MiXCR on the 5' RACE reads and lists one entry per CDR3 protein. The sample has roughly 15,000 distinct CDR3 sequences, 3.6% seen once. Described time point: sample taken at primary tumor resection. The starting material was normal lung tissue next to the tumor, obtained at surgery. These receptors all stem from a male donor with early-stage non-small cell lung cancer.

This clonotype was counted many times. This beta chain is off target for a library built for alpha chains, so its abundance means little. V usage is TRBV20-1 and J usage is TRBJ1-5; perhaps TRBD1 as D (5 bases). V was pared by 1 base and J by 2 bases, with 15 bases between. Germline V gene sequence: CDR1 DFQATT, CDR2 SNEGSKA (reference sequence). The CDR3 runs 16 residues. CDR3 loop: CSARVPGGLGNQPQHF. The CDR3 DNA sequence: TGCAGTGCTAGAGTTCCGGGGGGGTTGGGCAATCAGCCCCAGCATTTT.

This clonotype was seen repeatedly, ten times or more. Since the library was made to target alpha chains, this beta chain is a stray read and its abundance is not meaningful. DNA of the CDR3: TGTGCCAGCAGCCCGTTTGTGGAGGGAGTGAAGTTCTTC. It yields the protein CASSPFVEGVKFF. The rearrangement links TRBV3-1 to TRBJ2-1, with D possibly TRBD2 on 6 matching bases. The germline V gene encodes CDR1 LGHDT and CDR2 YNNKEL (reference sequence). This CDR3 spans 13 amino acids. V shed 4 bases and J shed 14 bases, with 18 bases lying between them.

This clonotype has ten or more counts. This beta chain was picked up by a library intended for alpha chains and is off target, so its count carries little meaning. The chain uses TRBV14 and TRBJ2-3; D gene uncertain. The CDR3 covers 15 residues. Germline CDR1 reads SGHDN; CDR2 reads FVKESK. V was trimmed by 2 bases and J by 10 bases, leaving 19 bases between them. The CDR3 DNA reads as TGTGCCAGCAGCCAATACATGCCTCCTCTGGACGCGCAGTATTTT. Translated: CASSQYMPPLDAQYF.

This clonotype has a count of ten or more. This beta chain is off target for a library built for alpha chains, so its abundance means little. The chain uses TRBV29-1 and TRBJ2-5, with D perhaps matching TRBD1 or TRBD2 (6 bases each). CDR1 and CDR2 (germline): SQVTM, ANQGSEA. V was clipped by 1 base and J by 5 bases, with 17 bases between them. CDR3 length: 15 amino acids. The CDR3 spells CSVEVLWGAVETQYF. In DNA form, the CDR3 reads TGCAGCGTTGAAGTCCTTTGGGGGGCGGTGGAGACCCAGTACTTC.

In its sample, this clonotype was seen many times. For a library built for alpha chains, this beta chain is a stray read; little rests on its size. The chain joins TRBV5-1 to TRBJ1-4, with 7 positions matching TRBD1. This CDR3 contains 13 residues. V lost 1 base, J lost 6 bases, and 0 bases stayed unmatched. The germline gives CDR1 SGHRS, CDR2 YFSETQ. DNA of the CDR3: TGCGCCAGCAGCTTGACAGGGGATGAAAAACTGTTTTTT. Translation gives CASSLTGDEKLFF.

In its sample, this clonotype was seen many times. This beta chain was picked up by a library intended for alpha chains and is off target, so its count carries little meaning. The chain uses TRBV5-1 and TRBJ2-3, with D tentatively TRBD2 (6 bases). Trimming left V 4 bases short and J 1 base short, with 16 bases between. CDR1 SGHRS and CDR2 YFSETQ come from the germline V gene. CDR3 length: 16 residues. CDR3 region: CASSTSPSGGTDTQYF. CDR3 sequence (DNA): TGCGCCAGCAGCACAAGCCCGTCGGGAGGCACAGATACGCAGTATTTT.

This clonotype has a count of ten or more. As an off-target read in a library built for alpha chains, this beta chain has a frequency of little significance. The chain recombines TRBV2 with TRBJ2-1; a possible D gene is TRBD1 (6 bases). Germline V lookup: CDR1 SNHLY, CDR2 FYNNEI. Deletions cut 3 bases from V and 7 bases from J, with 10 bases between. This CDR3 has 13 amino acids. In DNA form, the CDR3 reads TGTGCCAGCAGTGAGAGGGGGAGAAATGAGCAGTTCTTC. Translating gives CASSERGRNEQFF.

This clonotype was found many times. Because the library targeted alpha chains, this beta chain is an off-target read whose size means little. The chain uses TRBV5-1 and TRBJ1-3, with no clear D. V was cut by 2 bases and J by 0 bases, with 12 bases left in between. From germline, CDR1 is SGHRS and CDR2 YFSETQ. There are 16 residues in the CDR3. The CDR3 reads CASSFSGSFSGNTIYF. As DNA, the CDR3 is TGCGCCAGCAGCTTTTCCGGAAGTTTCTCTGGAAACACCATATATTTT.

In its sample, this clonotype is medium-sized. With the library built for alpha chains, this beta chain is off target and its frequency is not meaningful. The chain carries TRBV7-3 and TRBJ2-3; TRBD2 matches 10 bases. The CDR3 runs to 15 residues. Germline V CDR1 and CDR2: SGHTA, FQGTGA. Trimming at V came to 5 bases and at J to 3 bases, leaving 5 bases not matched to a gene. The CDR3 spells CASSVTSGETDTQYF. In nucleotides, the CDR3 is TGTGCCAGCAGCGTTACTAGCGGGGAGACAGATACGCAGTATTTT.

This clonotype has ten or more counts. This beta chain is an unintended read in a library built for alpha chains; its size means little. V usage is TRBV7-9 and J usage is TRBJ2-3, with D possibly TRBD2 on 6 matching bases. CDR1 and CDR2 (germline): SEHNR, FQNEAQ (reference sequence). This CDR3 is built from 15 residues. Trimming removed 5 bases from V and 2 bases from J, with 14 bases in between. CDR3 amino acids: CASSRSGLPTDTQYF. CDR3 nucleotides: TGTGCCAGCAGCCGAAGCGGGTTACCCACAGATACGCAGTATTTT.

This clonotype was seen many times. Since the library was made to target alpha chains, this beta chain is a stray read and its abundance is not meaningful. This chain joins TRBV4-1 and TRBJ2-3; D possibly uses TRBD1 or TRBD2 (6 bases each). Deletions cut 6 bases from V and 2 bases from J, with 21 bases between. This CDR3 spans 17 amino acids. Per the germline V gene, CDR1 is MGHRA and CDR2 is YSYEKL. CDR3 nucleotides: TGCGCCAGCAGAAAGGGGGGTTTGGCGGGTAACACAGATACGCAGTATTTT. It specifies CASRKGGLAGNTDTQYF.

In its sample, this clonotype ranks as medium-sized. This beta chain represents an off-target read in a library built for alpha chains; its size is of limited meaning. The rearrangement uses TRBV6-5 and TRBJ2-7, with 9 bases fitting TRBD1. Germline loops: CDR1 MNHEY, CDR2 SVGAGI. The junction had 6 bases not matched to a gene; V was cut back by 5 bases and J by 1 base. The CDR3 is 15 residues long. In nucleotides, the CDR3 is TGTGCCAGCAGTGATACCGGGACAGGGTCCTACGAGCAGTACTTC. Encoded protein: CASSDTGTGSYEQYF.

This clonotype was seen ten or more times. With the library built for alpha chains, this beta chain is off target and its frequency is not meaningful. Written as DNA, the CDR3 is TGTGCCAGCAGCTTAGGCCTTCGGCCGGTGGTGGATGACGGCTACACCTTC. Protein sequence: CASSLGLRPVVDDGYTF. The chain carries TRBV13 and TRBJ1-2; the D is unclear. V was pared by 0 bases and J by 8 bases, with 22 bases between. Germline-derived CDR1 and CDR2 are PRHDT and FYEKMQ (reference sequence). The CDR3 has 17 amino acids.

Ten or more counts support this clonotype. Little can be read into the size of this beta chain, an off-target read in a library designed for alpha chains. The V and J genes are TRBV28 and TRBJ2-1; D not certain. This CDR3 has 15 amino acids. Germline V lookup: CDR1 MDHEN, CDR2 SYDVKM. V was pared by 5 bases and J by 7 bases, with 18 bases between. This CDR3 reads CASSAEVGNRNEQFF. The CDR3 nucleotides read TGTGCCAGCAGTGCAGAAGTTGGGAATCGGAATGAGCAGTTCTTC.

There are a few counts of this clonotype. With the library built for alpha chains, this beta chain is off target and its frequency is not meaningful. This chain links TRBV15 with TRBJ2-5, with 8 bases identical to TRBD2. CDR3 size: 16 residues. The ends lost 0 bases at V and 4 bases at J; junction bases unmatched: 7. Germline V gene lookup returns CDR1 LNHNV and CDR2 YYDKDF (reference sequence). As DNA, the CDR3 is TGTGCCACCAGCAGAGATGCTACTAGCGGCGGAGAGACCCAGTACTTC. This translates into CATSRDATSGGETQYF.

In its sample, this clonotype was seen many times. The size of this beta chain means little, since it is a stray read in a library made for alpha chains. V usage is TRBV10-2 and J usage is TRBJ1-2; TRBD1 aligns across 8 bases. The CDR3 runs 13 residues. Germline CDR1 and CDR2: WSHSY and SAAADI. V was clipped by 3 bases and J by 3 bases; unmatched bases: 0. The DNA of the CDR3 is TGCGCCAGCAGTGAACAGGGGGACTATGGCTACACCTTC. Amino acids: CASSEQGDYGYTF.

This clonotype was counted many times. A library made for alpha chains picked up this beta chain off target, so its size means little. This chain uses TRBV13 with TRBJ1-2; TRBD1 agrees at 11 bases. The CDR3 runs 14 residues. Germline CDR1 is PRHDT and CDR2 is FYEKMQ (reference sequence). Trimming removed 4 bases from V and 7 bases from J; junction bases left unmatched: 5. Here the CDR3 DNA reads TGTGCCAGCAGCTCCGGACAGGGGGCGATTGGCTACACCTTC. It yields the protein CASSSGQGAIGYTF.

There are many counts of this clonotype. This beta chain represents an off-target read in a library built for alpha chains; its size is of limited meaning. This sequence joins TRBV6-5 and TRBJ1-5, with a weak D call TRBD1 (6 bases). The length of the CDR3 is 14 residues. With 5 bases removed from V and 2 bases from J, the gap between germline ends came to 10 bases. Germline V gene lookup returns CDR1 MNHEY and CDR2 SVGAGI. CDR3 sequence: CASSPNRGNQPQHF. Written as DNA, the CDR3 is TGTGCCAGCAGTCCGAACAGGGGCAATCAGCCCCAGCATTTT.

This clonotype qualifies as medium-sized. This beta chain appears as a stray read in a library generated for alpha chains; its size is not informative. J is TRBJ2-1 and V is TRBV15; 8 bases map to TRBD2. Trimming cost V 0 bases and J 4 bases; bases outside gene matches: 14. The CDR3 consists of 19 residues. Germline-derived CDR1 and CDR2 are LNHNV and YYDKDF (reference sequence). The CDR3 DNA is TGTGCCACCAGCAGAGATAAAGGCGGCGGCACTAGCGGATACAATGAGCAGTTCTTC. The encoded protein is CATSRDKGGGTSGYNEQFF.

At least ten counts were recorded for this clonotype. Found in a library prepared for alpha chains, this beta chain is an off-target read, and its abundance has little meaning. The chain carries TRBV23-1 and TRBJ2-2; D may be TRBD1 (5 bases). TRBV23-1 is reported as an ORF; its role is uncertain. CDR3 length: 14 residues. V dropped 8 bases and J dropped 2 bases, with 12 bases sitting between them. CDR3 loop: CASPLGLNTGELFF. In DNA, the CDR3 is TGCGCCAGCCCTCTGGGGCTAAACACCGGGGAGCTGTTTTTT.

This clonotype has ten or more counts. Being off target in a library aimed at alpha chains, this beta chain has a size of little meaning. The chain couples TRBV3-1 to TRBJ1-2; the D is unclear. Germline CDR1 and CDR2: LGHDT and YNNKEL (reference sequence). The germline V and J ends were trimmed by 1 base and 7 bases, with 10 bases remaining between them. This CDR3 spans 13 amino acids. CDR3 sequence (DNA): TGTGCCAGCAGCCAAGGGAGGTCGAGTGGCTACACCTTC. It is translated as CASSQGRSSGYTF.

As concerns this clonotype: This beta chain is an unintended read in a library built for alpha chains; its size means little. V usage is TRBV29-1 and J usage is TRBJ1-4; 7 nucleotides match TRBD1. Germline V gene sequence: CDR1 SQVTM, CDR2 ANQGSEA. The V segment lost 4 bases and the J segment 8 bases; nucleotides outside the gene matches: 4. The CDR3 is 12 amino acids. The CDR3, as DNA: TGCAGCGTTGGGACAGGATGGGAAAAACTGTTTTTT. This translates into CSVGTGWEKLFF.

At least ten counts were recorded for this clonotype. The size of this beta chain means little, since it is a stray read in a library made for alpha chains. V usage is TRBV6-6 and J usage is TRBJ1-3; 11 nucleotides agree with TRBD1. CDR1 MNHNY and CDR2 SVGAGI come from the germline V gene (reference sequence). The CDR3 covers 17 residues. V shed 2 bases, J shed 2 bases, and the junction held 5 bases outside the gene matches. The CDR3 protein is CASSYTPGQGAGNTIYF. Here the CDR3 DNA reads TGTGCCAGCAGTTACACTCCGGGACAGGGGGCTGGAAACACCATATATTTT.